Listed below are T cell receptor beta chains from one sample, sequenced in a study of blood T cell repertoires in COVID-19. Clones were sequenced by immunoSEQ multiplex PCR, and TCRdb holds only the in-frame ones, with some missing. The repertoire holds 250,000 to 300,000 clones, with 70% to 90% as singletons. The sequenced sample was PBMCs or T cells enriched from blood (not recorded which). Receptors originate from a woman aged 60-70 years in a cohort exposed to, infected with or recovered from COVID-19 (not recorded which). The conserved cysteine and the conserved F or W are not part of the CDR3 here. The D gene is left open where the match is weak.

d_call j_call cdr3_length v_call cdr3_aa
. TRBJ2-3 13 TRBV28 ASSLTEQFTDTQY
TRBD1 TRBJ2-3 13 TRBV13 ASSPRTGGRDTQY
TRBD2 TRBJ2-1 12 TRBV6-4 ASSQLAGGGEQF
. TRBJ1-5 13 TRBV7-2 ASSREGMVNQPQH
TRBD1 TRBJ2-1 12 TRBV28 ASSLTGGWNEQF
TRBD1 TRBJ2-5 12 TRBV6-5 ASSSGQGGKTQY
. TRBJ2-7 11 TRBV9 ASSVGLDDEQY
TRBD2 TRBJ2-1 12 TRBV6-5 ASSRSGSYNEQF
TRBD1 TRBJ1-2 11 TRBV28 ASSAGGSYGYT
TRBD1 TRBJ2-5 13 TRBV5-4 ASSLGQGARETQY
. TRBJ1-5 13 TRBV7-2 ASSLDGRSNQPQH
TRBD1 TRBJ1-5 12 TRBV27 ASRPGGAVQPQH
TRBD1 TRBJ2-2 12 TRBV4-3 ASSTGQYTGELF
. TRBJ1-1 11 TRBV24-1 ATVATGNTEAF
. TRBJ2-1 11 TRBV19 ASSRGPNNEQF
. TRBJ1-2 18 TRBV24-1 ATSDHSTPPGPDRPYGYT
. TRBJ2-7 15 TRBV7-8 ASSLGDSGGRAYEQY
. TRBJ2-3 13 TRBV14 ASSRNRVGTDTQY
. TRBJ1-6 12 TRBV19 ASSIGQNNSPLH
. TRBJ2-7 12 TRBV18 ASSAGSLSYEQY
TRBD1 TRBJ1-2 14 TRBV27 ASSAYPGQGAGGYT
TRBD2 TRBJ2-1 14 TRBV9 ASSVASGRSTHEQF
. TRBJ1-1 12 TRBV10-2 ASSEGLGVTEAF
TRBD2 TRBJ2-1 13 TRBV10-3 AISESGGRYNEQF
. TRBJ2-1 15 TRBV15 ATSRDQGPGSYNEQF
. TRBJ1-5 12 TRBV2 ASSGDSRGQPQH
TRBD2 TRBJ2-7 12 TRBV2 ASTTAGNTYEQY
TRBD1 TRBJ1-5 12 TRBV27 ASRDRVSNQPQH
. TRBJ2-5 15 TRBV5-1 ASSLLFPAGTQETQY
TRBD1 TRBJ2-1 11 TRBV19 ASSQGARNEQF
. TRBJ2-3 13 TRBV6-5 ASSGTRVSTDTQY
TRBD2 TRBJ2-1 13 TRBV15 ATSRGLAGGNEQF
TRBD1 TRBJ1-1 11 TRBV12-3/TRBV12-4 ASSGQGNTEAF
TRBD2 TRBJ2-2 16 TRBV5-1 ASSRGASGRRGTGELF
. TRBJ2-7 12 TRBV2 ASTYQAGGYEQY
. TRBJ2-2 13 TRBV7-6 ASSSDSGLAGELF
. TRBJ2-3 12 TRBV6-6 ASAKGLSTDTQY
TRBD2 TRBJ2-3 14 TRBV27 ASTYRKRGSTDTQY
. TRBJ1-5 13 TRBV6-5 ASRVTTVGNQPQH
. TRBJ2-1 9 TRBV5-1 ASAEGNEQF
. TRBJ2-3 11 TRBV9 ASRDSQFNTQY
TRBD1 TRBJ1-2 13 TRBV9 ASSDRQGANYGYT
. TRBJ2-2 11 TRBV7-9 ASSLDRAGELF
TRBD1 TRBJ2-7 13 TRBV11-2 ASSLGPGGEYEQY
TRBD1 TRBJ2-7 13 TRBV28 ASSLRDRVALEQY
. TRBJ1-1 11 TRBV7-9 ASSLGREAEAF
TRBD2 TRBJ2-1 12 TRBV5-1 ASSLRSGSNEQF
. TRBJ2-3 13 TRBV14 ASSLWGLPRDTQY
. TRBJ1-6 12 TRBV2 ASSQTGGLSPLH
. TRBJ1-2 13 TRBV19 ASSIAHRQHYGYT
. TRBJ1-1 13 TRBV10-3 AITDSGGRNTEAF
. TRBJ1-1 12 TRBV28 ASKSGTKNTEAF
TRBD1 TRBJ1-1 11 TRBV29-1 SGDREVNTEAF